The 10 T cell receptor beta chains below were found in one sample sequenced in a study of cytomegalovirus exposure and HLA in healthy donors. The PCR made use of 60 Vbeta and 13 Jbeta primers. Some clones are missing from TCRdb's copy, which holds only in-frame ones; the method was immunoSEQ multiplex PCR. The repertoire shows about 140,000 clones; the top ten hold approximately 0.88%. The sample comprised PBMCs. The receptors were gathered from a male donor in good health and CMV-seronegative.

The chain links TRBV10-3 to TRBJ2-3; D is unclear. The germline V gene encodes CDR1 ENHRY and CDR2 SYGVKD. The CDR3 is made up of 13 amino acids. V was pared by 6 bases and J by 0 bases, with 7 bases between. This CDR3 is CAIRIRSTDTQYF. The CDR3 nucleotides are TGTGCCATCAGGATACGGAGCACAGATACGCAGTATTTT.

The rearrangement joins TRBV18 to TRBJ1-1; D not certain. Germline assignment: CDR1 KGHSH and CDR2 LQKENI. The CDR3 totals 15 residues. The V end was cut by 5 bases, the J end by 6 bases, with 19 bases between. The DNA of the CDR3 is TGTGCCAGCTCAGGCGGGGAGTCGGGCAGACCTGAAGCTTTCTTT. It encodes CASSGGESGRPEAFF.

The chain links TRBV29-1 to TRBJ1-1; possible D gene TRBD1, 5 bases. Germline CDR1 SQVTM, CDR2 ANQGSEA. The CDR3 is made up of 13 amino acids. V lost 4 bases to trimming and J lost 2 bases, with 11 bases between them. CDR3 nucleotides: TGCAGCGTTGGGGGGGGAGTAAACACTGAAGCTTTCTTT. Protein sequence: CSVGGGVNTEAFF.

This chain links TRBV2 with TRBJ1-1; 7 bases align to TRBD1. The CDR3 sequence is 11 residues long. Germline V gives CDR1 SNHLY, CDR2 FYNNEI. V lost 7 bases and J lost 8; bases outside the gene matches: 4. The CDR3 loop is CASNRGREAFF. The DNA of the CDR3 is TGTGCCAGCAATAGGGGGCGCGAAGCTTTCTTT.

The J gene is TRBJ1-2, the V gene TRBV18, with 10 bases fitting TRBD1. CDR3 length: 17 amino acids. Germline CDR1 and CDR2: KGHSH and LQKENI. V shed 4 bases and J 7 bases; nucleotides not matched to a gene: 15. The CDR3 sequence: CASSLSGDRGSPGGYTF. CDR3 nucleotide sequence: TGTGCCAGCTCACTTTCTGGGGACAGGGGTTCACCCGGTGGCTACACCTTC. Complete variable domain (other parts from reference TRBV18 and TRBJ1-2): NAGVMQNPRHLVRRRGQEARLRCSPMKGHSHVYWYRQLPEEGLKFMVYLQKENIIDESGMPKERFSAEFPKEGPSILRIQQVVRGDSAAYFCASSLSGDRGSPGGYTFGSGTRLTVV.

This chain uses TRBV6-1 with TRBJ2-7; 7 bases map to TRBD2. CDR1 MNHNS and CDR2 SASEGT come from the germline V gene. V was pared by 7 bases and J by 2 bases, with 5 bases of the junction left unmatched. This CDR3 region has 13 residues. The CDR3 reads CASNRLAAYEQYF. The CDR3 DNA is TGTGCCAGCAACAGACTAGCAGCCTACGAGCAGTACTTC.

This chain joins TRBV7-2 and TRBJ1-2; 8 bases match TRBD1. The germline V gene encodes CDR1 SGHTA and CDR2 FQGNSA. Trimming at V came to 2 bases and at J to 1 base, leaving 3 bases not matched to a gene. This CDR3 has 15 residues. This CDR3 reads CASSLQGANNYGYTF. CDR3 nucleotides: TGTGCCAGCAGCTTACAGGGGGCGAATAACTATGGCTACACCTTC. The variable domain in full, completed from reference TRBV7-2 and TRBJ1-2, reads GAGVSQSPSNKVTEKGKDVELRCDPISGHTALYWYRQSLGQGLEFLIYFQGNSAPDKSGLPSDRFSAERTGGSVSTLTIQRTQQEDSAVYLCASSLQGANNYGYTFGSGTRLTVV.

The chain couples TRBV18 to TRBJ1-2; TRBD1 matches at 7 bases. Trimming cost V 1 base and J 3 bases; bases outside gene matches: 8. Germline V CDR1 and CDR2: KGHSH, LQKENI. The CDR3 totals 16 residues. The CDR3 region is CASSPLQGRNDYGYTF. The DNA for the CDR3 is TGTGCCAGCTCACCACTACAGGGGAGGAATGACTATGGCTACACCTTC.

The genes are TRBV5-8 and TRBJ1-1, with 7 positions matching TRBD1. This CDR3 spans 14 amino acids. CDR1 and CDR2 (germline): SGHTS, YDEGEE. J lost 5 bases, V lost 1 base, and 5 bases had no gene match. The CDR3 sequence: CASSLRGHGTEAFF. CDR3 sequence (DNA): TGTGCCAGCAGCTTGAGGGGGCATGGTACTGAAGCTTTCTTT.

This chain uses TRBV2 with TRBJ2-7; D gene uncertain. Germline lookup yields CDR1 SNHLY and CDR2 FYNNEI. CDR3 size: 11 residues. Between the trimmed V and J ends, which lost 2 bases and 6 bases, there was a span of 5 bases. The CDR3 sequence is CASSEMAEQYF. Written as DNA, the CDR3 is TGTGCCAGCAGTGAAATGGCCGAGCAGTACTTC.